This T cell receptor (beta chain) was identified during a study of blood T cell repertoires in COVID-19. Study details: Acute and convalescent COVID-19 specimens originated in the United States, Italy and Spain. In each case, the material was cDNA or gDNA derived from T cells, B-cell-depleted T cells, or PBMCs.

Original handling: Counts of nucleated cells, estimated from reference gene primer amplification, were obtained. This table comes from immunoSEQ multiplex PCR, and its TCRdb copy is limited to in-frame clones, with some not included. For V, J and clone size, that table is used; D and trimming come from the DNA. The sample includes about 100,000 clones, under 80% of them seen just once. The receptor was isolated from a man in his 70s with active or convalescent COVID-19. Sequencing was performed on peripheral blood.

The CDR3 nucleotides are TGTGCTAGTGGTTTGGTACAGGACACTGAAGCTTTCTTT. Amino acid sequence: CASGLVQDTEAFF. The chain carries TRBV12-5 and TRBJ1-1; D may be TRBD1 (5 bases). Per germline, CDR1 LGHNT and CDR2 FRNRAP. The CDR3 is 13 residues long. The V end lost 0 bases, the J end lost 3 bases, and 5 bases lay between the germline ends.